This T cell receptor beta chain was identified in a study of T cell responses to AZD1222 COVID-19 vaccine. Across the study: Samples with a second dose at about 4 or about 12 weeks were pooled together. Overall study findings and caveats: A rise in Spike-specific TCR breadth and depth followed two AZD1222 doses. Without day 14 samples, only post-peak T cell repertoires were studied.

Germline loops: CDR1 SGHNT, CDR2 YYREEE (reference sequence). This CDR3 is 12 amino acids long. Between the trimmed V and J ends, which lost 6 bases and 7 bases, there was a span of 14 bases. The method was immunoSEQ multiplex PCR; TCRdb's version includes in-frame clones alone and lacks a portion of them. The table has about 140,000 clones, approximately 90% seen once; the top ten hold about 4.8%. Notes on this clone: The antigen is not known.

The sequence derives from an adult in good health. The sample here was peripheral blood, taken on day 0 of AZD1222 vaccination. The chain couples TRBV5-4 to TRBJ2-7; D is ambiguous. In nucleotides, the CDR3 is TGTGCCAGCACCCGCCGCGATGGTGAGCAGTACTTC. Its translation is CASTRRDGEQYF.